This is a list of T cell receptor beta chains from one sample in a study of T cell responses to AZD1222 COVID-19 vaccine. Data came from immunoSEQ multiplex PCR; TCRdb stores just in-frame clones and leaves some out. The sample gives roughly 100,000 clones, more than 85% of which show up once; 7.5% to 9.5% is in the top ten. The specimen was peripheral blood, collected 28 days after the second AZD1222 dose. These receptors came from an adult who received the AZD1222 COVID-19 vaccine. Both conserved end residues are part of each CDR3. The order of the fields is V gene, CDR3 protein.

V: TRBV27
CDR3: CASSLEGGGSYEQYF

V: TRBV19
CDR3: CASSIGRGAAATYNEQFF

V: TRBV28
CDR3: CASNTGQVAYNSPLHF

V: TRBV3-1/TRBV3-2
CDR3: CASGRGVASTSSYEQYF

V: TRBV9
CDR3: CASSVLGGGSSSYNEQFF

V: TRBV19
CDR3: CASSDQDWVHEQYF

V: TRBV10-2
CDR3: CASSITGFQDGYTF

V: TRBV6-5
CDR3: CAPSGYEQYF

V: TRBV6-5
CDR3: CASRGLNTEAFF

V: TRBV5-1
CDR3: CASSLDFRTPLYEQYF

V: TRBV27
CDR3: CASSLQGWGGELFF

V: TRBV7-9
CDR3: CASSYGSEQYF

V: TRBV2
CDR3: CASSEARTGGRSYTF

V: TRBV28
CDR3: CASRRVSSYEQYF

V: TRBV6-6
CDR3: CASSFDGVGGDYEQYF

V: TRBV6-5
CDR3: CASRLGTGRAPLHF

V: TRBV3-1/TRBV3-2
CDR3: CASSQGSTGYQPQHF

V: TRBV18
CDR3: CASSPRTGGWKEQYF

V: TRBV6-5
CDR3: CASSLGGSGEQYF

V: TRBV19
CDR3: CASSIPGGSYNEQFF

V: TRBV2
CDR3: CASSESNYEQYF

V: TRBV7-2
CDR3: CASSLSGNQPQHF

V: TRBV19
CDR3: CASSARDSRTEAFF

V: TRBV19
CDR3: CASSIYPRTSGSDEQFF

V: TRBV7-8
CDR3: CASSLAFRDMNQPQHF

V: TRBV28
CDR3: CASSGTAPYEQYF

V: TRBV20-1
CDR3: CSASTGTNYGYTF

V: TRBV27
CDR3: CASSKGLAGSRELFF

V: TRBV5-5
CDR3: CASSRTDMGLSYEQYF

V: TRBV28
CDR3: CASSRDRGPGELFF

V: TRBV30
CDR3: CAWSPEGGSPLHF

V: TRBV5-1
CDR3: CASSEGPGDTIYF

V: TRBV19
CDR3: CASSIDRVSTGNTIYF

V: TRBV6-2/TRBV6-3
CDR3: CASSWAENSPLHF

V: TRBV5-8
CDR3: CASSYWTGSLSSSYNSPLHF

V: TRBV6-1
CDR3: CASSEMAVSGNTIYF

V: TRBV27
CDR3: CASSRGRNEKLFF

V: TRBV25-1
CDR3: CASSPPERNTEAFF

V: TRBV28
CDR3: CASSLAGFLGTNTGELFF

V: TRBV12-3/TRBV12-4
CDR3: CASSSQKSPQHF

V: TRBV28
CDR3: CASSSIGTLSSYEQYF

V: TRBV18
CDR3: CASSPPNGAVANEQFF

V: TRBV19
CDR3: CASSNYRNTEAFF

V: TRBV2
CDR3: CASRSSSSNYNEQFF

V: TRBV9
CDR3: CASSVAPGGPDTQYF

V: TRBV27
CDR3: CASSRDRGYYGYTF

V: TRBV18
CDR3: CASSQSGTAMTEAFF

V: TRBV9
CDR3: CASSPSGRAHEQYF

V: TRBV6-4
CDR3: CASREGGNIQYF

V: TRBV6-2/TRBV6-3
CDR3: CASSNLGQGNGNEKLFF

V: TRBV5-4
CDR3: CASTRGGGGSSYNEQFF

V: TRBV13
CDR3: CASTRTPNEQFF

V: TRBV7-9
CDR3: CASSRGLNTGELFF